This T cell receptor beta chain derives from a study of T cell responses to AZD1222 COVID-19 vaccine. With regard to this clone: As yet, its antigen is unknown.

The method was immunoSEQ multiplex PCR; TCRdb's version includes in-frame clones alone and lacks a portion of them. The top ten clones hold 4% to 4.5% of a sample with about 130,000 clones, 88% of them seen once. The germline V gene encodes CDR1 MDHEN and CDR2 SYDVKM. V dropped 7 bases and J dropped 7 bases, with 10 bases sitting between them. The length of the CDR3 is 11 residues. General study points: The study found vaccine-associated CD4 TCRs spanning spike, dominant at 160-218 and 743-854. Donors were mostly white British, more females; clonal diversity possibly underestimated. None of the repertoires were sampled until the peak T cell response had passed. Among those given AZD1222, only five or six were seropositive at baseline.

The gene calls are TRBV28 and TRBJ1-1; maybe TRBD1 (5 bases). The sample here was peripheral blood, taken on day 0 of AZD1222 vaccination. This receptor was obtained from an adult in good health. The CDR3 bases are TGTGCCAGCACCCAAGACAGTGAAGCTTTCTTT. Translated, it gives CASTQDSEAFF. The entire variable domain, with the rest obtained from reference TRBV28 and TRBJ1-1, is as follows: DVKVTQSSRYLVKRTGEKVFLECVQDMDHENMFWYRQDPGLGLRLIYFSYDVKMKEKGDIPEGYSVSREKKERFSLILESASTNQTSMYLCASTQDSEAFFGQGTRLTVV.